The 8 T cell receptor beta chains in this list originate from one sample, sequenced in a study of shared clonotypes between healthy human individuals. Terminally differentiated effector memory CD45RA+ cells were left out of the naive CD8 fraction, which was CD45RO-negative and positively selected for CCR7. The table came from immunoSEQ multiplex PCR; TCRdb's copy has only in-frame clones and leaves some out. The sample consists of around 650,000 clones, roughly 96% of them appearing once. The sample comprised naive CD8+ T cells sorted from blood. Receptors originate from a woman in her twenties or thirties in good health.

V usage is TRBV7-3 and J usage is TRBJ2-5, with 11 bases aligning to TRBD2. Germline V lookup: CDR1 SGHTA, CDR2 FQGTGA. The CDR3 has 17 amino acids. Trimming at V came to 5 bases and at J to 5 bases, leaving 13 bases not matched to a gene. The CDR3 loop is CASSPGLAGGPGETQYF. The CDR3 DNA follows: TGTGCCAGCAGCCCCGGTTTAGCGGGAGGGCCAGGGGAGACCCAGTACTTC.

About this clone itself: The same CDR3 also results from other DNA sequences found in this sample. The chain couples TRBV6-5 to TRBJ2-7; no clear D. Per the germline V gene, CDR1 is MNHEY and CDR2 is SVGAGI. CDR3 size: 13 residues. V was clipped by 0 bases and J by 3 bases, with 6 bases between them. The DNA for the CDR3 is TGTGCCAGCAGTTACTCGAGAGGCTACGAGCAGTACTTC. Protein sequence: CASSYSRGYEQYF.

V and J are TRBV7-9 and TRBJ2-3; TRBD2 aligns across 9 bases. This CDR3 is 15 amino acids long. Germline values: CDR1 SEHNR, CDR2 FQNEAQ (reference sequence). The ends lost 1 base at V and 4 bases at J; junction bases unmatched: 3. In nucleotides, the CDR3 is TGTGCCAGCAGCTTAGTAGCGGGAGCAGCAGATACGCAGTATTTT. Its protein is CASSLVAGAADTQYF.

The J gene is TRBJ2-3, the V gene TRBV29-1; D is tentatively TRBD1 or TRBD2 (7 bases each). V dropped 4 bases and J dropped 3 bases, with 17 bases sitting between them. CDR1 is SQVTM, CDR2 ANQGSEA, per germline. The CDR3 length is 15 residues. The DNA for the CDR3 is TGCAGCGTTGTATCGAGCGGGACAGCGACAGATACGCAGTATTTT. Translated: CSVVSSGTATDTQYF.

The chain combines TRBV29-1 with TRBJ2-7; D not resolved. CDR1 is SQVTM and CDR2 is ANQGSEA in the germline V gene. V was clipped by 3 bases and J by 6 bases, with 9 bases between them. The CDR3 spans 11 residues. The CDR3 reads CSVDYLGEQYF. CDR3 DNA sequence: TGCAGCGTTGACTATCTTGGCGAGCAGTACTTC.

V gene TRBV6-5 combines with J gene TRBJ2-7, with 8 positions matching TRBD2. The CDR3 sequence is 15 residues long. CDR1 MNHEY and CDR2 SVGAGI come from the germline V gene. V dropped 2 bases and J dropped 3; count of bases not matched to a gene: 6. As DNA, the CDR3 is TGTGCCAGCAGTTACGAAGGGACTAGTTTCTACGAGCAGTACTTC. Translation: CASSYEGTSFYEQYF.

V is TRBV21-1 and J is TRBJ2-7; no DNA check was done on the table's D call, TRBD2. TRBV21-1 has pseudogene status. The CDR3 is 14 amino acids. CDR3 coding DNA: TGTGCCAATTATGGTCTAGCGGGTTCCTACGAGCAGTACTTC. Translation: CANYGLAGSYEQYF.

The CDR3 is CAAESGGIAYSGANVLTF. In DNA, the CDR3 is TGTGCCGCTGAAAGCGGGGGAATTGCTTACTCTGGGGCCAACGTCCTGACTTTC. The chain links TRBV7-2 to TRBJ2-6; 8 bases map to TRBD2. With V trimmed by 11 bases and J by 0 bases, 15 bases remained unmatched. The germline V gene encodes CDR1 SGHTA and CDR2 FQGNSA. The CDR3 is made up of 18 amino acids.